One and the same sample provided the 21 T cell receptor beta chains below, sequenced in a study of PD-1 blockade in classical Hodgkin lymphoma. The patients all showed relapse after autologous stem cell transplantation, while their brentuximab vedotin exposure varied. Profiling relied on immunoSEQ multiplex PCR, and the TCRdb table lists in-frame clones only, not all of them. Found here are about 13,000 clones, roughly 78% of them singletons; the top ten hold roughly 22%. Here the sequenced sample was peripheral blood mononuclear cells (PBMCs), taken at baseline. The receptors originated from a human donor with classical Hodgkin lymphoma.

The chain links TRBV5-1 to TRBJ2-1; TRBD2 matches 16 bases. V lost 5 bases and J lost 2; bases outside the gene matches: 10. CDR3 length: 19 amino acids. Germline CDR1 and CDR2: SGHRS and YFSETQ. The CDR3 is CASSGAGTSGGATYNEQFF. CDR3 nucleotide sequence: TGCGCCAGCAGTGGTGCCGGGACTAGCGGGGGGGCCACCTACAATGAGCAGTTCTTC.

This chain's CDR3 is CASSVGVSIMNTEAFF. The CDR3 DNA follows: TGTGCCAGCAGCGTCGGAGTTTCGATTATGAACACTGAAGCTTTCTTT. This chain connects TRBV9 to TRBJ1-1; D is uncertain. The CDR3 spans 16 residues. Trimming cost V 2 bases and J 0 bases, with 14 bases left between them. CDR1 and CDR2 from the germline V gene are SGDLS and YYNGEE.

The CDR3 bases are TGTGCCAGCAACTCTGGACAGTTCGAAAAACTGTTTTTT. Protein product: CASNSGQFEKLFF. The V gene is TRBV7-9, the J gene TRBJ1-4; a possible D gene is TRBD1 (6 bases). This CDR3 spans 13 amino acids. V lost 7 bases, J lost 8 bases, and 14 bases lay in between. Looked up from germline, CDR1 is SEHNR and CDR2 is FQNEAQ (reference sequence).

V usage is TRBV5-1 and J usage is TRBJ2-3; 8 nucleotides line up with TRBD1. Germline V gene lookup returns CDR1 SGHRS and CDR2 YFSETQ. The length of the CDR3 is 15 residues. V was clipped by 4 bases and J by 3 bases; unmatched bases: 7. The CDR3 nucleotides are TGCGCCAGCAGCCAGCAGGGGGCTGGGACAGATACGCAGTATTTT. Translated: CASSQQGAGTDTQYF.

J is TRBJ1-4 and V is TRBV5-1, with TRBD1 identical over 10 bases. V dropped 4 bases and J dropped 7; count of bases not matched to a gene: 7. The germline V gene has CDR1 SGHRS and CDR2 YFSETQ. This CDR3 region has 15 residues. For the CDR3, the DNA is TGCGCCAGCAGCCCTCCGACAGGGGGCGTTGAAAAACTGTTTTTT. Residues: CASSPPTGGVEKLFF. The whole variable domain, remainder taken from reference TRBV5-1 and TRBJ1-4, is KAGVTQTPRYLIKTRGQQVTLSCSPISGHRSVSWYQQTPGQGLQFLFEYFSETQRNKGNFPGRFSGRQFSNSRSEMNVSTLELGDSALYLCASSPPTGGVEKLFFGSGTQLSVL.

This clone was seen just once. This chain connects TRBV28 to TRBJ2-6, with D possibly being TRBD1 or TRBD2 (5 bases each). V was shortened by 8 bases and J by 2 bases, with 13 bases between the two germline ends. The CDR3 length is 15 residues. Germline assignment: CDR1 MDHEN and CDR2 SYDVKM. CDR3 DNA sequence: TGTGCCAGCGGGGGAACGGCAACTGGGGCCAACGTCCTGACTTTC. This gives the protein CASGGTATGANVLTF.

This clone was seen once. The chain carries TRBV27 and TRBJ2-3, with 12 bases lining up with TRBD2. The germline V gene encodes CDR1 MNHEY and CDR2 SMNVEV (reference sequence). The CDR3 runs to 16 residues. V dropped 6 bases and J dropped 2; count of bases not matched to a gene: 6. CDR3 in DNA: TGTGCCAGCAGCCTGACTAGCGGGGGATACACAGATACGCAGTATTTT. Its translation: CASSLTSGGYTDTQYF.

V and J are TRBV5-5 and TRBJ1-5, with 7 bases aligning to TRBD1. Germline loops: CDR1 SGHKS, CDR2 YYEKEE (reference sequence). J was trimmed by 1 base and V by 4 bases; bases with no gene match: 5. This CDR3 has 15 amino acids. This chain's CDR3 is CASSVTGNSNQPQHF. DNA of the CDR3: TGTGCCAGCAGCGTGACAGGGAACAGCAATCAGCCCCAGCATTTT. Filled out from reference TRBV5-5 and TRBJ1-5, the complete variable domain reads DAGVTQSPTHLIKTRGQQVTLRCSPISGHKSVSWYQQVLGQGPQFIFQYYEKEERGRGNFPDRFSARQFPNYSSELNVNALLLGDSALYLCASSVTGNSNQPQHFGDGTRLSIL.

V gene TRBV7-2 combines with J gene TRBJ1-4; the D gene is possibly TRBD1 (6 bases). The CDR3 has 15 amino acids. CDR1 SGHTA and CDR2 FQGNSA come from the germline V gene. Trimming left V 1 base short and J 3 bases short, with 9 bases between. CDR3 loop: CASSLGGGSNEKLFF. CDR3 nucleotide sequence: TGTGCCAGCAGCTTAGGAGGGGGTTCTAATGAAAAACTGTTTTTT.

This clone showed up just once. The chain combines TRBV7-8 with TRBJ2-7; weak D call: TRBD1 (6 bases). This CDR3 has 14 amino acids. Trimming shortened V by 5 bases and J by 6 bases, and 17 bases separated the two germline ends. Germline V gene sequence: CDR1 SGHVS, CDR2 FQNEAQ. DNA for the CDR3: TGTGCCAGCAGCCCCAGCCCCCGGGACACCGAGCAGTACTTC. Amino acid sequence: CASSPSPRDTEQYF.

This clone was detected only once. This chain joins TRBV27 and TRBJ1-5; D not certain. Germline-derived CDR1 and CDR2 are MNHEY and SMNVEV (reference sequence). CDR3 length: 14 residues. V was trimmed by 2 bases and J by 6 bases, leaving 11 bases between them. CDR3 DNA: TGTGCCAGCAGTTTAGCTGGGGTGGGTCAGCCCCAGCATTTT. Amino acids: CASSLAGVGQPQHF.

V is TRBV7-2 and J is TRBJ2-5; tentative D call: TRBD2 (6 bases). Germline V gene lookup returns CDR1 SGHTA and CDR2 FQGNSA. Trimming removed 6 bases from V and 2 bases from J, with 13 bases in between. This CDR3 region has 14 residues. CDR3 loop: CASRFSGAQETQYF. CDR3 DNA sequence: TGTGCCAGCAGATTTAGCGGCGCACAAGAGACCCAGTACTTC.

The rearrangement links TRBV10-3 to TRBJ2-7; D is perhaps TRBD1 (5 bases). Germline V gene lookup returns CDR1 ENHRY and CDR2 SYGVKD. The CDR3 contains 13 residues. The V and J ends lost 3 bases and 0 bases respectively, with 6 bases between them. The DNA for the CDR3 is TGTGCCATCAGTGAAGACAGCTCCTACGAGCAGTACTTC. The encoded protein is CAISEDSSYEQYF.

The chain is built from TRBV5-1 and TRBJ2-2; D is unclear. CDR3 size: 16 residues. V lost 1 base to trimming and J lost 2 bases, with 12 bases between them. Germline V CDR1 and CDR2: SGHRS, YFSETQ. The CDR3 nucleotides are TGCGCCAGCAGCTTGATGGTTACACCCAACACCGGGGAGCTGTTTTTT. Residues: CASSLMVTPNTGELFF.

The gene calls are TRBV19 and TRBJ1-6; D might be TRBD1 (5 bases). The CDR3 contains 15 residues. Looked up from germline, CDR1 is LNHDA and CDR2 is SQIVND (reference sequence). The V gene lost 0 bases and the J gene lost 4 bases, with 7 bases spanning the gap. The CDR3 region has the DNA TGTGCCAGTAGTATAGAGGGGACTTATAATTCACCCCTCCACTTT. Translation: CASSIEGTYNSPLHF.

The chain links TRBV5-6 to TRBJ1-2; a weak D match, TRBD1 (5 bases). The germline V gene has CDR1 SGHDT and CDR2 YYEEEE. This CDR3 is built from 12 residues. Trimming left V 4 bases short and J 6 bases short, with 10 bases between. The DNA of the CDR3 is TGTGCCAGCAGCCTGGGGGGAAATGGCTACACCTTC. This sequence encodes CASSLGGNGYTF. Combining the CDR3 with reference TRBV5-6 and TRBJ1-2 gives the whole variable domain DAGVTQSPTHLIKTRGQQVTLRCSPKSGHDTVSWYQQALGQGPQFIFQYYEEEERQRGNFPDRFSGHQFPNYSSELNVNALLLGDSALYLCASSLGGNGYTFGSGTRLTVV.

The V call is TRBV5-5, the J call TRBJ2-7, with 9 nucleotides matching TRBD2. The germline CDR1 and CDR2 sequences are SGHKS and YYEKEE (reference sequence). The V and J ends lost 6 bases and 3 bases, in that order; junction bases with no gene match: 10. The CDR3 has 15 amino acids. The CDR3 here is CASNLLSSGSYEQYF. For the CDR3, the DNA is TGTGCCAGCAACCTCCTAAGTAGCGGGAGCTACGAGCAGTACTTC.

CDR3 residues: CASSHSPSGGVYNEQFF. In DNA, the CDR3 is TGCGCCAGCAGCCACTCGCCATCCGGGGGGGTCTACAATGAGCAGTTCTTC. J is TRBJ2-1 and V is TRBV4-3; 8 bases match TRBD2. The CDR3 consists of 17 residues. Germline CDR1 and CDR2: LGHNA and YSLEER. The J segment lost 3 bases and the V segment lost 3 bases, leaving 10 bases of the junction unmatched.

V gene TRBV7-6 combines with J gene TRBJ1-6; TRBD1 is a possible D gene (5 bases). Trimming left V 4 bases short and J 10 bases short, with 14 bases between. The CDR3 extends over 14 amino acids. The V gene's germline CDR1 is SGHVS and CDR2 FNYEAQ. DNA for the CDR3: TGTGCCAGCAGCTCCCGAGGGGATTACTCACCCCTCCACTTT. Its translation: CASSSRGDYSPLHF.

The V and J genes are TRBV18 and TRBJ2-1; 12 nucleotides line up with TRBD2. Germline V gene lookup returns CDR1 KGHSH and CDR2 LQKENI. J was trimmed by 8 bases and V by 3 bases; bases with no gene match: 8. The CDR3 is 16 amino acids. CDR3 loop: CASSPGLAGMGHEQFF. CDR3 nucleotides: TGTGCCAGCTCACCCGGACTAGCGGGGATGGGGCATGAGCAGTTCTTC.

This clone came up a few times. CDR3 coding DNA: TGTGCTAGTGGTTTCACAGGGTCTGGGGCCAACGTCCTGACTTTC. It codes for CASGFTGSGANVLTF. The chain is built from TRBV12-5 and TRBJ2-6, with D tentatively TRBD1 (6 bases). Germline CDR1 and CDR2: LGHNT and FRNRAP. The CDR3 is 15 residues long. V was pared by 3 bases and J by 1 base, with 7 bases between.